These 17 T cell receptor beta chains were all obtained from the same sample, sequenced in a study of T cell responses to AZD1222 COVID-19 vaccine (dated by TCRdb to the early 2020s). Read against the paper, the sample's time point label means: about 28 days (+/-7) after the second vaccine dose. Libraries were prepared through the immunoSEQ multiplex PCR assay. TCRdb took over this immuneACCESS table, retaining in-frame rearrangements with V and J assigned. Such tables are incomplete; in checked studies, under half of the missing clones stem from an unresolved V gene, and the remainder is unexplained. The sample data list 150,000 to 200,000 clones, and roughly nine tenths of these were observed just once. The ten largest clones represent 1.3% of the sample. The sequencing used peripheral blood, collected 28 days after the second AZD1222 dose. The receptors shown here come from an adult who received the AZD1222 COVID-19 vaccine.

This chain uses TRBV12-5 with TRBJ2-1; D gene uncertain. This CDR3 is 17 amino acids long. CDR1 and CDR2 from the germline V gene are LGHNT and FRNRAP. Trimming left V 0 bases short and J 1 base short, with 13 bases between. The DNA for the CDR3 is TGTGCTAGTGGTTTGGTAATTTCCTCGAGTTCCTACAATGAGCAGTTCTTC. It specifies CASGLVISSSSYNEQFF.

The chain couples TRBV19 to TRBJ1-1; no reliable D call. The V end lost 3 bases, the J end lost 4 bases, and 9 bases lay between the germline ends. This CDR3 spans 13 amino acids. Germline CDR1 LNHDA, CDR2 SQIVND (reference sequence). CDR3 DNA sequence: TGTGCCAGTAGTATGGCTGTGGCCACTGAAGCTTTCTTT. Translating it yields CASSMAVATEAFF.

The chain links TRBV18 to TRBJ2-2, with TRBD1 identical over 8 bases. The length of the CDR3 is 16 residues. Per germline, CDR1 KGHSH and CDR2 LQKENI. Trimming cost V 3 bases and J 2 bases; bases outside gene matches: 5. The CDR3 nucleotides are TGTGCCAGCTCACCCGGGACAGGACCTAACACCGGGGAGCTGTTTTTT. Protein sequence: CASSPGTGPNTGELFF.

The chain has TRBV28 and TRBJ1-6; no clear D. Trimming removed 3 bases from V and 0 bases from J, with 9 bases in between. Germline V gives CDR1 MDHEN, CDR2 SYDVKM. The length of the CDR3 is 16 residues. The CDR3 DNA is TGTGCCAGCAGTTTTGACCCGAGCTCCTATAATTCACCCCTCCACTTT. As protein: CASSFDPSSYNSPLHF.

This chain connects TRBV2 to TRBJ2-1; no reliable D call. This CDR3 contains 11 residues. Germline V gene sequence: CDR1 SNHLY, CDR2 FYNNEI. V lost 7 bases to trimming and J lost 9 bases, with 10 bases between them. The CDR3 protein is CASTSRGEQFF. Written as DNA, the CDR3 is TGTGCCAGCACCAGCCGTGGTGAGCAGTTCTTC.

The rearrangement uses TRBV5-6 and TRBJ1-1; the match to TRBD1 covers 10 bases. There are 15 residues in the CDR3. The germline CDR1 and CDR2 sequences are SGHDT and YYEEEE. V was pared by 5 bases and J by 6 bases, with 10 bases of the junction left unmatched. CDR3 sequence (DNA): TGTGCCAGCAGTCGAGACACCGGGACAGGGGCTGAAGCTTTCTTT. Its translation is CASSRDTGTGAEAFF. Filled out from reference TRBV5-6 and TRBJ1-1, the complete variable domain reads DAGVTQSPTHLIKTRGQQVTLRCSPKSGHDTVSWYQQALGQGPQFIFQYYEEEERQRGNFPDRFSGHQFPNYSSELNVNALLLGDSALYLCASSRDTGTGAEAFFGQGTRLTVV.

The chain joins TRBV5-1 to TRBJ2-6, with 7 nucleotides matching TRBD1. Losses at the gene ends were 5 bases for V and 0 bases for J; bases not matched to a gene: 14. The CDR3 sequence is 19 residues long. From germline, CDR1 is SGHRS and CDR2 YFSETQ. CDR3 sequence: CASRRRPGQEISGANVLTF. As DNA, the CDR3 is TGCGCCAGCAGGAGAAGACCCGGACAGGAAATCTCTGGGGCCAACGTCCTGACTTTC.

This chain links TRBV6-6 with TRBJ1-1; the match to TRBD1 covers 7 bases. With 4 bases clipped from V and 11 bases from J, the junction kept 7 bases outside the gene matches. This CDR3 is built from 12 residues. Germline V lookup: CDR1 MNHNY, CDR2 SVGAGI (reference sequence). The CDR3 DNA follows: TGTGCCAGCAGTTCTGGACAGGCAGCGGCTTTCTTT. Translation gives CASSSGQAAAFF.

V usage is TRBV3-1 (or the pseudogene TRBV3-2) and J usage is TRBJ1-2; 10 positions match TRBD1. The CDR3 extends over 14 amino acids. CDR1 is LGHDT, CDR2 YNNKEL, per germline (reference sequence). V lost 5 bases to trimming and J lost 6 bases; unmatched junction nucleotides: 6. CDR3 in DNA: TGTGCCAGCAGCAACGCCGGGACAGGGGATGGCTACACCTTC. It is translated as CASSNAGTGDGYTF.

The chain is built from TRBV29-1 and TRBJ2-5; a weak D match, TRBD2 (5 bases). Germline V gene data show CDR1 as SQVTM and CDR2 as ANQGSEA. The CDR3 is 11 residues long. Deletions cut 3 bases from V and 4 bases from J, with 6 bases between. Here the CDR3 DNA reads TGCAGCGTTGAGGCGGGAGAGACCCAGTACTTC. Its translation: CSVEAGETQYF.

The CDR3 spells CASSMEGLNTEAFF. In DNA form, the CDR3 reads TGTGCCAGTAGTATGGAGGGCCTGAACACTGAAGCTTTCTTT. This chain joins TRBV19 and TRBJ1-1, with D hard to call. The CDR3 has 14 amino acids. V was clipped by 3 bases and J by 0 bases, with 8 bases between them. Germline V CDR1 and CDR2: LNHDA, SQIVND (reference sequence).

This clone was observed a single time. The rearrangement links TRBV5-5 to TRBJ1-2, with unresolved D. V gave up 4 bases and J gave up 8 bases, with 12 bases separating them. This CDR3 contains 12 residues. From germline, CDR1 is SGHKS and CDR2 YYEKEE (reference sequence). CDR3 sequence: CASSPPLGGYTF. The CDR3 nucleotides read TGTGCCAGCAGCCCCCCCCTGGGGGGCTACACCTTC.

This clone was observed once. J is TRBJ1-1 and V is TRBV5-5; TRBD1 aligns across 9 bases. This CDR3 comprises 17 residues. From germline, CDR1 is SGHKS and CDR2 YYEKEE (reference sequence). V shed 4 bases and J 1 base; nucleotides not matched to a gene: 11. The CDR3 sequence: CASSLGLQGARNTEAFF. Here the CDR3 DNA reads TGTGCCAGCAGCCTGGGGCTACAGGGGGCGAGGAACACTGAAGCTTTCTTT.

The V gene is TRBV7-8, the J gene TRBJ1-2; TRBD1 matches at 9 bases. Germline V gives CDR1 SGHVS, CDR2 FQNEAQ. CDR3 length: 15 amino acids. V was pared by 5 bases and J by 3 bases, with 7 bases of the junction left unmatched. For the CDR3, the DNA is TGTGCCAGCAGCCCCAGACAGGGGGGGGACTATGGCTACACCTTC. Its translation: CASSPRQGGDYGYTF. Looking up the rest from reference TRBV7-8 and TRBJ1-2 gives the full variable domain: GAGVSQSPRYKVAKRGQDVALRCDPISGHVSLFWYQQALGQGPEFLTYFQNEAQLDKSGLPSDRFFAERPEGSVSTLKIQRTQQEDSAVYLCASSPRQGGDYGYTFGSGTRLTVV.

The chain links TRBV2 to TRBJ1-5; TRBD1 agrees at 7 bases. This CDR3 has 14 residues. Looked up from germline, CDR1 is SNHLY and CDR2 is FYNNEI. V shed 3 bases, J shed 1 base, and the junction held 0 bases outside the gene matches. This CDR3 reads CASSDRGSNQPQHF. The CDR3 DNA reads TGTGCCAGCAGTGACAGGGGGAGCAATCAGCCCCAGCATTTT.

The J gene is TRBJ1-6, the V gene TRBV7-2, with a possible D match to TRBD1 (6 bases). CDR3 length: 18 residues. The germline V gene has CDR1 SGHTA and CDR2 FQGNSA. Between the trimmed V and J ends, which lost 0 bases and 6 bases, there was a span of 18 bases. The CDR3 reads CASSLAAGGPGGNSPLHF. For the CDR3, the DNA is TGTGCCAGCAGCTTAGCGGCGGGGGGGCCGGGGGGTAATTCACCCCTCCACTTT.

The chain uses TRBV5-5 and TRBJ1-3; 7 bases agree with TRBD1. This CDR3 spans 18 amino acids. With V trimmed by 0 bases and J by 1 base, 10 bases remained unmatched. CDR1 and CDR2 (germline): SGHKS, YYEKEE (reference sequence). The DNA of the CDR3 is TGTGCCAGCAGCTTGGAGACAGGGTCCCTTACTTCTGGAAACACCATATATTTT. Protein product: CASSLETGSLTSGNTIYF.